Listed below are T cell receptor beta chains from one sample, sequenced in a study of metastatic and nonmetastatic thyroid tumors. TCRdb ran MiXCR on the PCR reads. The sample includes approximately 13,000 clones, 33% of them seen just once. Sequencing was done on a sample of tumor tissue. All receptors derive from a male donor with papillary thyroid cancer or a benign thyroid nodule (not recorded which). Some clones in this sample may be carry-over from other donors' samples. The CDR3 runs from the conserved cysteine through the conserved F or W. The order of the fields is J gene, V gene, clone size, D gene, CDR3 protein, CDR3 DNA. The D gene is left open where the match is weak. Expanded clones are given a class, and other clones once, few, many or no size at all.

>TRBJ2-1|TRBV9|NA|NA
CASSPGQDAEQFF
TGTGCCAGCAGCCCGGGCCAAGATGCTGAGCAGTTCTTC
>TRBJ2-2|TRBV28|NA|NA
CASSFRGSRELFF
TGTGCCAGCAGTTTCCGGGGATCCAGGGAGCTGTTTTTT
>TRBJ2-7|TRBV11-2|NA|NA
CASTEGYYEQYF
TGTGCCAGCACCGAGGGGTACTACGAGCAGTACTTC
>TRBJ2-7|TRBV5-5|once|TRBD2
CASSLRGGNYEQYF
TGTGCCAGCAGCTTGCGGGGGGGGAACTACGAGCAGTACTTC
>TRBJ2-2|TRBV7-7|NA|NA
CASSLGTANTGELFF
TGTGCTAGCAGCCTCGGGACGGCGAACACCGGGGAGCTGTTTTTT
>TRBJ2-7|TRBV5-1|few|NA
CASSPGSAGMGGEQYF
TGCGCCAGCAGCCCAGGCTCGGCCGGGATGGGCGGCGAGCAGTACTTC
>TRBJ2-2|TRBV2|few|NA
CASSDRGRTGELFF
TGTGCCAGCAGTGACAGGGGGAGGACCGGGGAGCTGTTTTTT
>TRBJ2-7|TRBV7-2|NA|NA
CASSLRAPYSYEQYF
TGTGCCAGCAGCTTGCGGGCTCCTTACTCCTACGAGCAGTACTTC
>TRBJ2-1|TRBV5-1|NA|NA
CASSRQAESYNEQFF
TGCGCCAGCAGCCGTCAGGCGGAGTCCTACAATGAGCAGTTCTTC
>TRBJ2-1|TRBV2|NA|NA
CASSLQGSSYNEQFF
TGTGCCAGCAGTTTGCAGGGGAGCTCCTACAATGAGCAGTTCTTC
>TRBJ1-3|TRBV4-1|many|NA
CASSLSPGGLDTIYF
TGCGCCAGCAGCCTTTCCCCCGGGGGATTAGACACCATATATTTT
>TRBJ2-5|TRBV6-1|NA|NA
CASSPTPSSQETQYF
TGTGCCAGCAGCCCGACCCCATCATCCCAAGAGACCCAGTACTTC
>TRBJ1-2|TRBV10-3|NA|NA
CAIRPQEGVGYTF
TGTGCCATCAGACCACAGGAAGGTGTTGGCTACACCTTC
>TRBJ2-7|TRBV6-2/TRBV6-3|NA|TRBD2
CASSSIRQTSSEQYF
TGTGCCAGCAGTTCCATACGACAGACTAGCTCCGAGCAGTACTTC
>TRBJ1-2|TRBV20-1|few|NA
CSASVRDTFNYGYTF
TGCAGTGCTAGCGTCCGGGACACATTTAACTATGGCTACACCTTC
>TRBJ1-2|TRBV20-1|NA|NA
CSATDAYGYTF
TGCAGTGCTACGGACGCCTATGGCTACACCTTC
>TRBJ1-4|TRBV20-1|NA|NA
CSASSTRDNEKLFF
TGCAGTGCTAGTTCCACCAGGGATAATGAAAAACTGTTTTTT
>TRBJ1-2|TRBV19|few|TRBD1
CASTLWDRDGYTF
TGTGCCAGTACCCTCTGGGACAGGGATGGCTACACCTTC
>TRBJ2-7|TRBV9|NA|NA
CASSPDGDLYEQYF
TGTGCCAGCAGCCCTGACGGCGATCTCTACGAGCAGTACTTC
>TRBJ2-1|TRBV11-2|NA|TRBD1
CASSQGASPYNEQFF
TGTGCCAGCAGCCAGGGGGCGAGCCCCTACAATGAGCAGTTCTTC
>TRBJ2-1|TRBV30|NA|NA
CAWGEVPYNEQFF
TGTGCCTGGGGCGAGGTACCCTACAATGAGCAGTTCTTC
>TRBJ1-2|TRBV5-1|NA|NA
CASSSTEANYGYTF
TGCGCCAGCAGCTCGACAGAAGCTAACTATGGCTACACCTTC
>TRBJ2-1|TRBV24-1|NA|NA
CATSDHTKPFF
TGTGCCACCAGTGATCATACTAAGCCGTTCTTC
>TRBJ2-1|TRBV5-1|NA|NA
CASSTSGIYNEQFF
TGCGCCAGCAGCACCTCGGGGATCTACAATGAGCAGTTCTTC
>TRBJ1-1|TRBV7-8|few|TRBD1
CASSLIGAGGMNTEAFF
TGTGCCAGCAGCTTAATAGGGGCAGGGGGCATGAACACTGAAGCTTTCTTT
>TRBJ2-7|TRBV11-3|NA|NA
CASSSRGSSYEQYF
TGTGCCAGCAGCTCCCGAGGCAGCTCCTACGAGCAGTACTTC
>TRBJ2-1|TRBV6-1|NA|NA
CASSTGTSYNEQFF
TGTGCCAGCAGTACGGGGACCTCCTACAATGAGCAGTTCTTC
>TRBJ2-3|TRBV5-1|NA|TRBD1
CASSTTGVTDTQYF
TGCGCCAGCAGCACTACAGGGGTAACAGATACGCAGTATTTT
>TRBJ2-1|TRBV4-1|NA|TRBD2
CASSQDRGLAGIYNEQFF
TGCGCCAGCAGCCAAGATCGGGGACTAGCGGGAATCTACAATGAGCAGTTCTTC
>TRBJ1-5|TRBV12-3/TRBV12-4|medium-sized|NA
CASSLENQPQHF
TGTGCCAGCAGTTTAGAGAATCAGCCCCAGCATTTT
>TRBJ1-5|TRBV6-2/TRBV6-3|medium-sized|NA
CASRGPTGKDDQYHQHF
TGTGCCAGCAGGGGGCCCACAGGGAAAGACGATCAGTACCACCAGCATTTT
>TRBJ1-2|TRBV19|medium-sized|TRBD1
CASTGQEFSGYTF
TGTGCCAGTACGGGACAGGAATTTAGCGGCTACACCTTC
>TRBJ1-1|TRBV6-1|NA|NA
CASSEERAPNTEAFF
TGTGCCAGCAGTGAAGAACGAGCCCCGAACACTGAAGCTTTCTTT
>TRBJ2-7|TRBV11-3|few|NA
CASSPTDPYEQYF
TGTGCCAGCAGCCCGACAGATCCCTACGAGCAGTACTTC
>TRBJ2-7|TRBV18|medium-sized|TRBD1
CASSPADRSEQYF
TGTGCCAGCTCACCTGCGGACAGGTCCGAGCAGTACTTC
>TRBJ2-2|TRBV24-1|NA|TRBD2
CATSDRLAGYANTGELFF
TGTGCCACCAGTGATCGACTAGCGGGGTACGCGAACACCGGGGAGCTGTTTTTT
>TRBJ2-3|TRBV5-1|NA|NA
CASSLGVVSAEDDTDTQYF
TGCGCCAGCAGCTTGGGGGTCGTCAGCGCTGAAGATGACACAGATACGCAGTATTTT
>TRBJ2-7|TRBV2|NA|TRBD2
CASAAGGSYEQYF
TGTGCCAGCGCAGCGGGAGGTTCCTACGAGCAGTACTTC
>TRBJ2-1|TRBV20-1|once|NA
CSAPEREGKFF
TGCAGTGCACCCGAAAGGGAAGGGAAGTTCTTC
>TRBJ2-3|TRBV27|medium-sized|NA
CASSWADTQYF
TGTGCCAGCAGTTGGGCAGATACGCAGTATTTT